This is a list of T cell receptor beta chains from one sample in a study of cytomegalovirus exposure and HLA in healthy donors. The data were produced by immunoSEQ multiplex PCR, yet TCRdb's version contains in-frame clones alone and is incomplete. The data contain about 170,000 clones, roughly 73% of them singletons. Sequencing input: PBMCs. All receptors derive from a female donor in good health and CMV-seronegative. CDR3s include the opening cysteine and the closing phenylalanine or tryptophan. A D gene is named only where the DNA matches it firmly.

d_call	v_call	j_call	cdr3_nt	cdr3_aa
NA	TRBV30	TRBJ2-3	TGTGCCTGGAGTGTACATTACGGGACAGATACGCAGTATTTT	CAWSVHYGTDTQYF
NA	TRBV30	TRBJ2-3	TGTGCCTGGGCATTAAAGGAATCAGGGTATTTT	CAWALKESGYF
NA	TRBV30	TRBJ2-7	TGTGCCTGGAGTGCCGGGGAAGAACTTTACGAGCAGTACTTC	CAWSAGEELYEQYF
NA	TRBV5-4	TRBJ2-7	TGTGCCAGCAGTTTGGCTTCGGGAGTCTCCTACGAGCAGTACTTC	CASSLASGVSYEQYF
NA	TRBV15	TRBJ1-2	TGTGCCACCAGCAGAGATCGGGACATCTACTATGGCTACACCTTC	CATSRDRDIYYGYTF
NA	TRBV28	TRBJ1-2	TGTGCCAGCAGAGTACAGGGTGACTATGGCTACACCTTC	CASRVQGDYGYTF
NA	TRBV30	TRBJ2-3	TGTGCCTGGAGACAGGAAAGAAGCACAGATACGCAGTATTTT	CAWRQERSTDTQYF
NA	TRBV5-5	TRBJ1-5	TGTGCCAGCAGCTTGGGGCAGGGTATCAATCAGCCCCAGCATTTT	CASSLGQGINQPQHF
NA	TRBV30	TRBJ1-2	TGTGCCTGGAAGAGGAGGACTCCGGGGTATGGCTACACCTTC	CAWKRRTPGYGYTF
TRBD2	TRBV7-9	TRBJ2-5	TGTGCCAGCAACAGCGGGGGACGGTGGACCCAGTACTTC	CASNSGGRWTQYF
NA	TRBV15	TRBJ2-1	TGTGCCACCAGCAAGCTGCGCCAAAACTACAATGAGCAGTTCTTC	CATSKLRQNYNEQFF
TRBD1	TRBV19	TRBJ1-2	TGTGCCAGTAGCACCGGACAGGTCTATGGCTACACCTTC	CASSTGQVYGYTF
TRBD1	TRBV9	TRBJ1-1	TGTGCCAGCAGCGCAGTACAGGGGATGAACACTGAAGCTTTCTTT	CASSAVQGMNTEAFF
TRBD2	TRBV5-6	TRBJ2-1	TGTGCCAGCAGCCTCCTAGCGGGGGGGTTCAATGAGCAGTTCTTC	CASSLLAGGFNEQFF